Each of the 11 T cell receptor beta chains below was sequenced from the same sample in a study of chemoradiotherapy in HPV16-positive cancers. Some clones are missing from TCRdb's copy, which holds only in-frame ones; the method was immunoSEQ multiplex PCR. The sample has about 68,000 clones, about 90% seen once. The sequencing here drew on blood, taken from a patient who underwent chemoradiotherapy. These receptors all come from a human donor with HPV-associated anogenital cancer.

The CDR3 nucleotides read TGTGCCAGCAGCTTAGGGGGGGCTTCACCCCTCCACTTT. Its translation: CASSLGGASPLHF. This sequence joins TRBV7-6 and TRBJ1-6; a possible D gene is TRBD1 (6 bases). V lost 1 base to trimming and J lost 9 bases, with 7 bases between them. CDR3 length: 13 amino acids. CDR1 and CDR2 (germline): SGHVS, FNYEAQ.

The J gene is TRBJ2-7, the V gene TRBV6-6; 8 bases are a match to TRBD1. The CDR3 contains 13 residues. Germline trimming cut 4 bases from V and 3 bases from J; bases unmatched to any gene: 2. Germline V gives CDR1 MNHNY, CDR2 SVGAGI (reference sequence). The CDR3 is CASSSQGVYEQYF. The CDR3 DNA reads TGTGCCAGCAGTTCACAGGGGGTCTACGAGCAGTACTTC.

This chain uses TRBV13 with TRBJ2-3; D might be TRBD2 (7 bases). CDR3 length equals 17 residues. Germline-derived CDR1 and CDR2 are PRHDT and FYEKMQ (reference sequence). Between the trimmed V and J ends, which lost 0 bases and 2 bases, there was a span of 15 bases. The CDR3 spells CASSLGTGGLDTDTQYF. CDR3 coding DNA: TGTGCCAGCAGCTTAGGAACGGGGGGCCTAGACACAGATACGCAGTATTTT.

CDR3 residues: CASSMEMNTEAFF. Here the CDR3 DNA reads TGTGCCAGCAGTATGGAGATGAACACTGAAGCTTTCTTT. The chain joins TRBV6-1 to TRBJ1-1; D gene uncertain. This CDR3 comprises 13 residues. Trimming cost V 5 bases and J 0 bases, with 7 bases left between them. Germline lookup yields CDR1 MNHNS and CDR2 SASEGT.

This chain joins TRBV27 and TRBJ2-6; 7 nucleotides align to TRBD1. The germline CDR1 and CDR2 sequences are MNHEY and SMNVEV (reference sequence). V shed 6 bases, J shed 0 bases, and the junction held 11 bases outside the gene matches. The CDR3 is made up of 18 amino acids. Here the CDR3 reads CASRKGQQIVSGANVLTF. The CDR3 DNA is TGTGCCAGCAGGAAGGGACAGCAAATTGTCTCTGGGGCCAACGTCCTGACTTTC.

The rearrangement joins TRBV19 to TRBJ1-5, with D perhaps TRBD1 (5 bases). The CDR3 is 17 residues long. Germline V lookup: CDR1 LNHDA, CDR2 SQIVND (reference sequence). Trimming cost V 6 bases and J 2 bases, with 20 bases left between them. Written as DNA, the CDR3 is TGTGCCAGTAGGATCGAAGCAGGGCGGCGAGGCAATCAGCCCCAGCATTTT. Translating it yields CASRIEAGRRGNQPQHF.

This chain links TRBV7-2 with TRBJ1-1, with D possibly matching TRBD1 (5 bases). The CDR3 totals 16 residues. Trimming took 4 bases from V and 0 from J, leaving 15 bases between them. Germline CDR1 reads SGHTA; CDR2 reads FQGNSA. The chain's CDR3 is CASSSRVKGLNTEAFF. The CDR3 bases are TGTGCCAGCAGCTCTAGGGTCAAGGGGTTGAACACTGAAGCTTTCTTT.

This clone was picked up one time. This chain uses TRBV6-1 with TRBJ1-4; 9 positions match TRBD1. Germline CDR1 and CDR2: MNHNS and SASEGT. The trim removed 4 bases at V and 8 bases at J, leaving 14 bases unmatched. The CDR3 is made up of 17 amino acids. The chain's CDR3 is CASSGNLPGQGPEKLFF. The CDR3 coding sequence is TGTGCCAGCAGTGGGAATCTTCCGGGACAGGGACCCGAAAAACTGTTTTTT.

This clone was picked up a small number of times. The rearrangement joins TRBV9 to TRBJ1-1; no firm D call. Deletions cut 2 bases from V and 3 bases from J, with 8 bases between. This CDR3 comprises 13 residues. Germline values: CDR1 SGDLS, CDR2 YYNGEE. This chain's CDR3 is CASSVLGYTEAFF. The CDR3 DNA is TGTGCCAGCAGCGTTCTAGGGTACACTGAAGCTTTCTTT. Based on the CDR3 plus reference TRBV9 and TRBJ1-1, the full variable domain is DSGVTQTPKHLITATGQRVTLRCSPRSGDLSVYWYQQSLDQGLQFLIQYYNGEERAKGNILERFSAQQFPDLHSELNLSSLELGDSALYFCASSVLGYTEAFFGQGTRLTVV.

The genes are TRBV28 and TRBJ1-1; D unresolved. In germline, CDR1 is MDHEN, CDR2 SYDVKM. The CDR3 is 15 amino acids. V was clipped by 6 bases and J by 2 bases, with 16 bases between them. The CDR3 sequence is CASSPVKWVNTEAFF. CDR3 nucleotide sequence: TGTGCCAGCAGCCCAGTTAAATGGGTTAACACTGAAGCTTTCTTT.

Only a few counts were recorded for this clone. J is TRBJ1-4 and V is TRBV4-2; possible D gene TRBD1, 5 bases. Trimming cost V 5 bases and J 5 bases, with 9 bases left between them. CDR3 length: 13 residues. Germline V gene sequence: CDR1 LGHNA, CDR2 YNFKEQ. DNA for the CDR3: TGTGCCAGCAGCTATGACAGCAATGAAAAACTGTTTTTT. Translating gives CASSYDSNEKLFF.